Listed here is a single TCR beta chain. Its antigen is unknown. CDR3 length equals 16 residues. Germline-derived CDR1 and CDR2 are SNHLY and FYNNEI. With 3 bases clipped from V and 9 bases from J, the junction kept 14 bases outside the gene matches. Under the authors' procedure: ImmunoSEQ supplied junction-only sequences lacking quality scores, so filtering was different. The data were produced by immunoSEQ multiplex PCR, yet TCRdb's version contains in-frame clones alone and is incomplete. That table gives V, J and clone size, and the DNA gave D and trimming. The sample consists of 100,000 to 120,000 clones, around 68% of them appearing once. This entry belongs to a study of shared clonotypes between healthy human individuals. Across the whole study: Donors, aged 18 to 49, were a couple of women and a few men. Per donor, CD8 memory used one plate, CD8 naive used two, CD4 memory used three and CD4 naive used three.

General study findings and limits: Clonotype sharing levels among donors were expected to vary with sequencing depth.

Sequences were obtained from memory CD8+ T cells sorted from blood. The subset: CD45RO+ cells pooled with CCR7-negative TemRA cells. V and J are TRBV2 and TRBJ2-1; TRBD2 matches at 7 bases. The clonotype was recovered from a woman in her thirties in good health. This CDR3 is CASSDPRAGVRSEQFF. DNA for the CDR3: TGTGCCAGCAGTGACCCACGGGCGGGAGTTCGGAGTGAGCAGTTCTTC.